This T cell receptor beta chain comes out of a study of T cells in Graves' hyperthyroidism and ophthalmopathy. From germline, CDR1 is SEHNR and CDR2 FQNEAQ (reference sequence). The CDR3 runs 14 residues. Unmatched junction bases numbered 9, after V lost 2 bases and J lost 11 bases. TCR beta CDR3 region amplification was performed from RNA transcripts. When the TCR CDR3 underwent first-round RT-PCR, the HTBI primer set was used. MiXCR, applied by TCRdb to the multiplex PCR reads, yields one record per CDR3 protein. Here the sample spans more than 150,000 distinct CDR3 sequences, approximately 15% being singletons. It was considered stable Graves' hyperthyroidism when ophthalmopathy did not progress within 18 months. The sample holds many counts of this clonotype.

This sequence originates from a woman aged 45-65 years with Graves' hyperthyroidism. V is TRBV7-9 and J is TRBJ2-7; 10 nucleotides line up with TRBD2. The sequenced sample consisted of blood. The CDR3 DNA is TGTGCCAGCAGCTTATCCGGGACTAGCGTTGAAGAGTACTTC. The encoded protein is CASSLSGTSVEEYF.